This passage covers 28 T cell receptor beta chains from one sample sequenced in a study of T cell responses to AZD1222 COVID-19 vaccine. The assay was immunoSEQ multiplex PCR, and TCRdb's table has in-frame clones only and misses some. The table shows 130,000 to 150,000 clones, with roughly 92% occurring only once. Here the sequenced sample was peripheral blood, taken on day 0 of AZD1222 vaccination. These receptors were obtained from an adult in good health.

CDR3 in amino acids: CASSTTLKDEQYF. As DNA, the CDR3 is TGTGCCAGCAGCACTACATTGAAAGACGAGCAGTACTTC. This chain links TRBV5-4 with TRBJ2-7; D is undetermined. Germline V gene data show CDR1 as SGHNT and CDR2 as YYREEE (reference sequence). The V gene lost 4 bases and the J gene lost 5 bases, with 13 bases spanning the gap. CDR3 size: 13 residues.

Regarding this clone: The same CDR3 arises from other DNA sequences in this sample as well. The genes are TRBV5-1 and TRBJ1-2, with D possibly matching TRBD1 (5 bases). Germline loops: CDR1 SGHRS, CDR2 YFSETQ. The CDR3 consists of 15 residues. The V gene lost 0 bases and the J gene lost 3 bases, with 12 bases spanning the gap. The CDR3 reads CASSLVGRADYGYTF. CDR3 coding DNA: TGCGCCAGCAGCTTGGTTGGCAGGGCCGACTATGGCTACACCTTC.

The genes are TRBV11-2 and TRBJ1-1; D is perhaps TRBD1 (5 bases). In germline, CDR1 is SGHAT, CDR2 FQNNGV. The CDR3 sequence is 15 residues long. Between the trimmed V and J ends, which lost 4 bases and 4 bases, there was a span of 16 bases. The CDR3 region is CASSSRGGGVTEAFF. The DNA for the CDR3 is TGTGCCAGCAGCTCTCGTGGGGGAGGGGTCACTGAAGCTTTCTTT.

The chain is built from TRBV4-1 and TRBJ1-6, with unresolved D. From germline, CDR1 is MGHRA and CDR2 YSYEKL. The CDR3 runs to 15 residues. V was shortened by 1 base and J by 8 bases, with 12 bases between the two germline ends. The CDR3 region is CASSQANSAHSPLHF. The CDR3 nucleotides read TGCGCCAGCAGCCAAGCTAATTCTGCTCATTCACCCCTCCACTTT.

The chain is built from TRBV27 and TRBJ1-6; 8 nucleotides line up with TRBD1. The CDR3 length is 18 residues. Germline assignment: CDR1 MNHEY and CDR2 SMNVEV (reference sequence). Trimming took 3 bases from V and 4 from J; bases not matched to a gene: 11. Written as DNA, the CDR3 is TGTGCCAGCAGTTTCCTAGGGCAGGGGGCTCAATATAATTCACCCCTCCACTTT. Amino acids: CASSFLGQGAQYNSPLHF.

The chain is built from TRBV6-5 and TRBJ1-5; perhaps TRBD1 as D (5 bases). Germline V gene lookup returns CDR1 MNHEY and CDR2 SVGAGI. The V and J ends lost 2 bases and 2 bases respectively, with 10 bases between them. The CDR3 has 15 amino acids. DNA of the CDR3: TGTGCCAGCAGTTACACGTGGGGGGGCAATCAGCCCCAGCATTTT. Translation gives CASSYTWGGNQPQHF.

The rearrangement links TRBV5-3 to TRBJ1-6, with unresolved D. TRBV5-3 is reported as an ORF; its role is uncertain. CDR3 size: 15 residues. V gave up 1 base and J gave up 6 bases, with 11 bases separating them. CDR3 loop: CARSLHRLSNSPLHF. DNA for the CDR3: TGTGCCAGAAGCTTGCACCGGTTGAGTAATTCACCCCTCCACTTT.

The rearrangement links TRBV7-3 to TRBJ1-2; D is uncertain. V was pared by 3 bases and J by 7 bases, with 12 bases between. Germline CDR1 and CDR2: SGHTA and FQGTGA. The CDR3 runs 13 residues. The CDR3 coding sequence is TGTGCCAGCAGCTTTACGCTAGCCGGTGGCTACACCTTC. Translating it yields CASSFTLAGGYTF.

The rearrangement uses TRBV24-1 and TRBJ2-5; 9 bases fit TRBD2. This CDR3 region has 15 residues. Trimming removed 5 bases from V and 4 bases from J; junction bases left unmatched: 7. The germline gives CDR1 KGHDR, CDR2 SFDVKD. The CDR3 spells CATSGLAGVGETQYF. CDR3 nucleotides: TGTGCCACCAGTGGTTTAGCGGGAGTCGGAGAGACCCAGTACTTC.

J is TRBJ1-1 and V is TRBV5-1; no firm D call. The CDR3 sequence is 14 residues long. Germline V lookup: CDR1 SGHRS, CDR2 YFSETQ. V lost 1 base and J 3 bases, leaving 10 bases between the germline ends. CDR3 coding DNA: TGCGCCAGCAGCTTGAACGGAGTAGACACTGAAGCTTTCTTT. Its protein is CASSLNGVDTEAFF.

The chain has TRBV6-5 and TRBJ1-4, with D hard to call. Per germline, CDR1 MNHEY and CDR2 SVGAGI. The CDR3 totals 13 residues. V was trimmed by 6 bases and J by 8 bases, leaving 13 bases between them. CDR3 nucleotide sequence: TGTGCCAGCAGCAAGGTGTGGGAAGAAAAACTGTTTTTT. It yields the protein CASSKVWEEKLFF.

This sequence joins TRBV19 and TRBJ1-1; D not resolved. Trimming took 3 bases from V and 1 from J, leaving 15 bases between them. The germline gives CDR1 LNHDA, CDR2 SQIVND (reference sequence). The CDR3 sequence is 16 residues long. DNA of the CDR3: TGTGCCAGTAGTATGTATCGGCCGCTGGGGAACACTGAAGCTTTCTTT. It yields the protein CASSMYRPLGNTEAFF.

This chain uses TRBV14 with TRBJ2-7; tentative D call: TRBD1 (6 bases). The length of the CDR3 is 15 residues. The V and J ends lost 4 bases and 0 bases respectively, with 13 bases between them. Germline values: CDR1 SGHDN, CDR2 FVKESK. CDR3 region: CASSRQGSSSYEQYF. The CDR3 DNA is TGTGCCAGCAGCCGCCAGGGGTCGAGCTCCTACGAGCAGTACTTC. The variable domain in full, with the rest retrieved from reference TRBV14 and TRBJ2-7, is EAGVTQFPSHSVIEKGQTVTLRCDPISGHDNLYWYRRVMGKEIKFLLHFVKESKQDESGMPNNRFLAERTGGTYSTLKVQPAELEDSGVYFCASSRQGSSSYEQYFGPGTRLTVT.

This clone was found once. The rearrangement uses TRBV6-5 and TRBJ2-2; the match to TRBD2 covers 10 bases. Germline V gene sequence: CDR1 MNHEY, CDR2 SVGAGI. With 11 bases clipped from V and 3 bases from J, the junction kept 6 bases outside the gene matches. CDR3 length equals 14 residues. Here the CDR3 DNA reads TGTGCCGGCGGGACTAGCGCGGACACCGGGGAGCTGTTTTTT. Its protein is CAGGTSADTGELFF.

The V call is TRBV5-1, the J call TRBJ1-2; TRBD1 matches 7 bases. V gave up 4 bases and J gave up 5 bases; unmatched junction bases: 5. The CDR3 is 13 residues long. CDR1 SGHRS and CDR2 YFSETQ come from the germline V gene. The CDR3 coding sequence is TGCGCCAGCAGCAGTCCGGGACAGTATGGCTACACCTTC. Translation gives CASSSPGQYGYTF.

The chain has TRBV5-6 and TRBJ2-2; a weak D match, TRBD2 (6 bases). The germline V gene encodes CDR1 SGHDT and CDR2 YYEEEE. The V end was cut by 1 base, the J end by 2 bases, with 12 bases between. CDR3 length equals 16 residues. Written as DNA, the CDR3 is TGTGCCAGCAGCTTGTATGGAGGGCTCAACACCGGGGAGCTGTTTTTT. Its translation: CASSLYGGLNTGELFF.

CDR3 nucleotide sequence: TGCGCCAGCAGCCTACCCACGGGACTAGCGGGAATAGTGGGCTCCTACAATGAGCAGTTCTTC. Protein: CASSLPTGLAGIVGSYNEQFF. The chain carries TRBV4-1 and TRBJ2-1; TRBD2 matches 13 bases. Per the germline V gene, CDR1 is MGHRA and CDR2 is YSYEKL. V dropped 4 bases and J dropped 0; count of bases not matched to a gene: 15. This CDR3 has 21 residues.

The chain uses TRBV5-1 and TRBJ2-3; 13 bases match TRBD2. Germline-derived CDR1 and CDR2 are SGHRS and YFSETQ. Unmatched junction bases numbered 10, after V lost 2 bases and J lost 1 base. CDR3 size: 19 residues. The DNA for the CDR3 is TGCGCCAGCAGCTTTGGACTAGCGGGAGAGCCCTTTGGCACAGATACGCAGTATTTT. Its translation: CASSFGLAGEPFGTDTQYF.

The CDR3 bases are TGTGCCAGCAGCGTAGAGGGACTAGCGGCGGGGGAGCAGTACTTC. Protein sequence: CASSVEGLAAGEQYF. The J gene is TRBJ2-7, the V gene TRBV9; TRBD2 agrees at 11 bases. Germline CDR1 and CDR2: SGDLS and YYNGEE. The CDR3 runs to 15 residues. J gave up 7 bases and V 0 bases, and 6 bases lay outside the gene matches.

The J gene is TRBJ1-1, the V gene TRBV9; perhaps TRBD1 as D (6 bases). The CDR3 consists of 16 residues. V was trimmed by 0 bases and J by 4 bases, leaving 16 bases between them. Germline-derived CDR1 and CDR2 are SGDLS and YYNGEE. The chain's CDR3 is CASSVDPGALGTEAFF. The DNA of the CDR3 is TGTGCCAGCAGCGTAGATCCAGGGGCGTTAGGCACTGAAGCTTTCTTT.

The CDR3 reads CASSPTQGQGNSPLHF. For the CDR3, the DNA is TGTGCCAGCAGTCCCACCCAGGGACAGGGGAATTCACCCCTCCACTTT. The chain carries TRBV28 and TRBJ1-6; 10 nucleotides match TRBD1. CDR1 MDHEN and CDR2 SYDVKM come from the germline V gene. Unmatched junction bases numbered 8, after V lost 5 bases and J lost 7 bases. CDR3 size: 16 residues.

DNA for the CDR3: TGTGCCAGCAGGTTAGCGGGAGACCGGGATACGCAGTATTTT. Translating it yields CASRLAGDRDTQYF. V usage is TRBV5-5 and J usage is TRBJ2-3, with 9 bases matching TRBD2. Germline values: CDR1 SGHKS, CDR2 YYEKEE (reference sequence). There are 14 residues in the CDR3. The junction had 7 bases not matched to a gene; V was cut back by 5 bases and J by 6 bases.

This rearrangement joins TRBV28 to TRBJ1-1; the match to TRBD1 covers 8 bases. The CDR3 sequence is 13 residues long. Germline CDR1 MDHEN, CDR2 SYDVKM. Losses at the gene ends were 3 bases for V and 7 bases for J; bases not matched to a gene: 4. CDR3 residues: CASSLGRGLEAFF. Here the CDR3 DNA reads TGTGCCAGCAGTTTGGGCAGGGGGCTTGAAGCTTTCTTT. Filled out from reference TRBV28 and TRBJ1-1, the complete variable domain reads DVKVTQSSRYLVKRTGEKVFLECVQDMDHENMFWYRQDPGLGLRLIYFSYDVKMKEKGDIPEGYSVSREKKERFSLILESASTNQTSMYLCASSLGRGLEAFFGQGTRLTVV.

This chain uses TRBV9 with TRBJ2-1, with 7 bases matching TRBD2. The ends lost 0 bases at V and 8 bases at J; junction bases unmatched: 5. The germline gives CDR1 SGDLS, CDR2 YYNGEE. The CDR3 is 14 residues long. The CDR3 coding sequence is TGTGCCAGCAGCGTAGTCTCGGGAGGCGATGAGCAGTTCTTC. Translation: CASSVVSGGDEQFF. Based on the CDR3 plus reference TRBV9 and TRBJ2-1, the full variable domain is DSGVTQTPKHLITATGQRVTLRCSPRSGDLSVYWYQQSLDQGLQFLIQYYNGEERAKGNILERFSAQQFPDLHSELNLSSLELGDSALYFCASSVVSGGDEQFFGPGTRLTVL.

The genes are TRBV3-1 (or the pseudogene TRBV3-2) and TRBJ2-2; the match to TRBD2 covers 8 bases. The ends lost 4 bases at V and 5 bases at J; junction bases unmatched: 9. The germline CDR1 and CDR2 sequences are LGHDT and YNNKEL (reference sequence). The CDR3 has 16 residues. As DNA, the CDR3 is TGTGCCAGCAGCCGGCTGGCGGGAGGCTCAACCGGGGAGCTGTTTTTT. It specifies CASSRLAGGSTGELFF.

This CDR3 reads CASSFRSQGAGELFF. CDR3 coding DNA: TGTGCCAGTAGCTTCCGATCGCAGGGGGCCGGGGAGCTGTTTTTT. V and J are TRBV19 and TRBJ2-2; 7 nucleotides match TRBD1. Germline CDR1 LNHDA, CDR2 SQIVND (reference sequence). The CDR3 has 15 amino acids. With V trimmed by 6 bases and J by 6 bases, 10 bases remained unmatched.

This rearrangement joins TRBV5-4 to TRBJ2-5; D remains unclear. Germline V gene sequence: CDR1 SGHNT, CDR2 YYREEE (reference sequence). This CDR3 comprises 14 residues. V gave up 0 bases and J gave up 0 bases, with 6 bases separating them. The CDR3 sequence: CASSLGVYQETQYF. The CDR3 coding sequence is TGTGCCAGCAGCTTGGGGGTATACCAAGAGACCCAGTACTTC.

This clone was seen a handful of times. The V gene is TRBV28, the J gene TRBJ2-7, with D possibly called TRBD1 or TRBD2 (5 bases each). Germline CDR1 MDHEN, CDR2 SYDVKM. The CDR3 sequence is 15 residues long. V gave up 2 bases and J gave up 3 bases, with 14 bases separating them. CDR3 region: CASSLPGQGSYEQYF. The CDR3 nucleotides read TGTGCCAGCAGTTTACCGGGGCAGGGCAGCTACGAGCAGTACTTC.